These T cell receptor beta chains were read from a single sample in a study of blood T cell repertoires in COVID-19. The table came from immunoSEQ multiplex PCR; TCRdb's copy has only in-frame clones and leaves some out. Here the sample spans over 75,000 clones, around 78% being singletons. Input material: peripheral blood. The receptors originated from a human donor in a cohort sampled during active COVID-19. Each CDR3 is given with its conserved first and last residue. Each record gives: J gene, V gene, clone size, D gene, CDR3 protein, CDR3 DNA. The D gene is left open where the match is weak. A row's size may be missing; if present it is once, few, many or a size class.

J: TRBJ2-3
V: TRBV2
size: -
D: -
CDR3: CASRPGLDTDTQYF
DNA: TGTGCCAGCAGACCGGGACTCGACACAGATACGCAGTATTTT

J: TRBJ2-1
V: TRBV5-6
size: -
D: -
CDR3: CASSSLGSRGNEQFF
DNA: TGTGCCAGCAGCTCTTTGGGGTCCAGGGGCAATGAGCAGTTCTTC

J: TRBJ1-6
V: TRBV18
size: -
D: TRBD1
CDR3: CASSPTAGQSNSPLHF
DNA: TGTGCCAGCTCACCGACTGCGGGACAGAGTAATTCACCCCTCCACTTT

J: TRBJ1-2
V: TRBV5-4
size: -
D: TRBD1
CDR3: CASSFRTGVDYGYTF
DNA: TGTGCCAGCAGCTTTAGGACAGGGGTTGACTATGGCTACACCTTC

J: TRBJ1-2
V: TRBV19
size: -
D: TRBD1
CDR3: CASSARDRNYGYTF
DNA: TGTGCCAGTAGTGCCCGGGACAGGAACTATGGCTACACCTTC

J: TRBJ1-2
V: TRBV6-5
size: -
D: -
CDR3: CASSYGTGGYTF
DNA: TGTGCCAGCAGTTACGGAACAGGGGGCTACACCTTC

J: TRBJ1-6
V: TRBV5-1
size: -
D: -
CDR3: CASSLAPRGADNSPLHF
DNA: TGCGCCAGCAGCTTGGCCCCCAGGGGCGCGGATAATTCACCCCTCCACTTT

J: TRBJ2-7
V: TRBV6-6
size: -
D: TRBD1
CDR3: CASSRDRGSHEQYF
DNA: TGTGCCAGCAGCCGGGACAGGGGGTCCCACGAGCAGTACTTC

J: TRBJ1-5
V: TRBV6-6
size: -
D: -
CDR3: CASRQGGENQPQHF
DNA: TGTGCCAGCAGACAGGGTGGGGAAAATCAGCCCCAGCATTTT

J: TRBJ2-7
V: TRBV20-1
size: -
D: -
CDR3: CSASSGISYEQYF
DNA: TGCAGTGCTAGTTCCGGGATATCCTACGAGCAGTACTTC

J: TRBJ1-5
V: TRBV28
size: -
D: -
CDR3: CASSPLGGGNQPQHF
DNA: TGTGCCAGCAGTCCCTTAGGGGGGGGGAATCAGCCCCAGCATTTT

J: TRBJ1-1
V: TRBV3-1/TRBV3-2
size: -
D: TRBD1
CDR3: CASSKQGITEAFF
DNA: TGTGCCAGCAGCAAACAGGGGATCACTGAAGCTTTCTTT

J: TRBJ1-1
V: TRBV5-3
size: -
D: -
CDR3: CARSLTEENTEAFF
DNA: TGTGCCAGAAGCTTAACAGAAGAGAACACTGAAGCTTTCTTT

J: TRBJ1-6
V: TRBV6-5
size: once
D: TRBD1
CDR3: CASTDGQGESPLHF
DNA: TGTGCCAGCACCGATGGGCAGGGGGAATCACCCCTCCACTTT

J: TRBJ1-5
V: TRBV7-2
size: -
D: -
CDR3: CASSLGAGRENQPQHF
DNA: TGTGCCAGCAGCTTAGGTGCTGGCAGGGAAAACCAGCCCCAGCATTTT

J: TRBJ2-5
V: TRBV29-1
size: -
D: TRBD2
CDR3: CSVGIAGNRETQYF
DNA: TGCAGCGTTGGGATAGCGGGGAATAGAGAGACCCAGTACTTC

J: TRBJ2-5
V: TRBV28
size: -
D: -
CDR3: CASSFQYRGGQETQYF
DNA: TGTGCCAGCAGTTTCCAGTACAGGGGGGGGCAAGAGACCCAGTACTTC

J: TRBJ1-6
V: TRBV4-1
size: -
D: -
CDR3: CASSHGGLNNSPLHF
DNA: TGCGCCAGCAGCCACGGCGGGCTGAATAATTCACCCCTCCACTTT

J: TRBJ1-2
V: TRBV28
size: -
D: TRBD1
CDR3: CASGAGTANYGYTF
DNA: TGTGCCAGCGGAGCCGGGACAGCTAACTATGGCTACACCTTC

J: TRBJ2-1
V: TRBV25-1
size: -
D: -
CDR3: CASSLRVYSYNEQFF
DNA: TGTGCCAGCAGCCTCAGGGTTTACTCCTACAATGAGCAGTTCTTC

J: TRBJ1-6
V: TRBV7-3
size: -
D: -
CDR3: CASSLNGAGNSPLHF
DNA: TGTGCCAGCAGCTTAAACGGGGCGGGGAATTCACCCCTCCACTTT

J: TRBJ2-3
V: TRBV5-1
size: -
D: TRBD1
CDR3: CASSLGEQGGYTDTQYF
DNA: TGCGCCAGCAGCTTGGGCGAACAGGGGGGTTACACAGATACGCAGTATTTT

J: TRBJ2-1
V: TRBV2
size: -
D: TRBD2
CDR3: CAGKTSGASSYNEQFF
DNA: TGTGCCGGCAAGACTAGCGGGGCTAGCTCCTACAATGAGCAGTTCTTC

J: TRBJ2-7
V: TRBV7-9
size: once
D: TRBD1
CDR3: CASSPGTAYTKQYF
DNA: TGTGCCAGCAGCCCCGGGACAGCATATACGAAGCAGTACTTC

J: TRBJ2-3
V: TRBV28
size: -
D: TRBD2
CDR3: CASSLWFTGGGGGTDTQYF
DNA: TGTGCCAGCAGTTTATGGTTTACGGGCGGGGGAGGGGGCACAGATACGCAGTATTTT

J: TRBJ2-7
V: TRBV6-1
size: few
D: -
CDR3: CASSEGLAVYEQYF
DNA: TGTGCCAGCAGTGAAGGTCTAGCTGTCTACGAGCAGTACTTC

J: TRBJ2-5
V: TRBV9
size: -
D: TRBD2
CDR3: CASSVGLDRSPTQYF
DNA: TGTGCCAGCAGCGTGGGACTAGACCGGAGTCCGACCCAGTACTTC

J: TRBJ2-1
V: TRBV7-7
size: -
D: TRBD2
CDR3: CASSRGLAGVNEQFF
DNA: TGTGCTAGCAGCAGAGGACTAGCGGGAGTCAATGAGCAGTTCTTC

J: TRBJ2-3
V: TRBV28
size: -
D: TRBD1
CDR3: CASSHPRQGRADTQYF
DNA: TGTGCCAGCAGCCATCCCAGACAGGGTAGGGCAGATACGCAGTATTTT

J: TRBJ1-4
V: TRBV6-5
size: -
D: TRBD1
CDR3: CASTRQGVEKLFF
DNA: TGTGCCAGCACAAGACAGGGGGTTGAAAAACTGTTTTTT

J: TRBJ2-1
V: TRBV28
size: -
D: -
CDR3: CASEEGPGNEQFF
DNA: TGTGCCAGTGAGGAGGGACCGGGCAATGAGCAGTTCTTC

J: TRBJ2-3
V: TRBV7-8
size: -
D: TRBD2
CDR3: CASSLVVAGGYSHEDTQYF
DNA: TGTGCCAGCAGCTTAGTCGTAGCGGGGGGATATTCTCATGAGGATACGCAGTATTTT